What follows describes a single T cell receptor (beta chain). The sample comes from a study of blood T cell repertoires in COVID-19. At the level of the study: The analysed material was cDNA or gDNA that came from T cells, B-cell-depleted T cells, or PBMCs.

This CDR3 has 16 amino acids. Germline V gene sequence: CDR1 MNHNS, CDR2 SASEGT. Unmatched junction bases numbered 8, after V lost 4 bases and J lost 4 bases. Methods used by the authors: Estimated nucleated cell counts came from reference gene primer amplification. The protocol was immunoSEQ multiplex PCR, while the TCRdb copy is restricted to in-frame clones and leaves out a portion. V and J calls and clone size come straight from that table; D and trimming were deduced from the DNA. Altogether a few hundred thousand clones are present, 70% to 90% being singletons, with the ten largest covering about 6%.

This TCR came from a man aged 18 to 35 who had recovered from COVID-19. The source material was peripheral blood. The genes are TRBV6-1 and TRBJ2-1, with 9 bases matching TRBD1. CDR3 sequence reads: CASSVSGTGPYNEQFF. DNA of the CDR3: TGTGCCAGCAGTGTAAGCGGGACAGGGCCATACAATGAGCAGTTCTTC.